These T cell receptor beta chains were read from a single sample in a study of T-cell reconstitution after alpha-beta-depleted transplantation in children. One entry per CDR3 protein results from TCRdb running MiXCR on the PCR reads. The sample shows about 400,000 distinct CDR3 sequences, just over 20% of them seen only once. The material was PBMCs from the stem cell graft donor, obtained from the stem cell graft. Source of these receptors: a human donor who donated a stem cell graft to a child with acute myeloid leukemia. Each CDR3 is given with its conserved first and last residue. The order of the fields is V gene, D gene, J gene, clone size, CDR3 DNA, CDR3 protein. The D gene is left open where the match is weak. For some rows the clone size is stated as once, few or many, or as a class when expanded; others skip it.

v_gene: TRBV24-1; d_gene: -; j_gene: TRBJ2-3; abundance: few; CDR3nt: TGTGCCACCAGTGACCCTAAAACTAGCACAGATACGCAGTATTTT; CDR3aa: CATSDPKTSTDTQYF
v_gene: TRBV11-1; d_gene: -; j_gene: TRBJ1-4; abundance: -; CDR3nt: TGTGCCAGCAGTTCGGGAGAGCGGGCCAAACTGTTTTTT; CDR3aa: CASSSGERAKLFF
v_gene: TRBV11-2; d_gene: -; j_gene: TRBJ2-1; abundance: -; CDR3nt: TGTGCCAGCGGGCGGCGCGGGGACAATGAGCAGTTCTTC; CDR3aa: CASGRRGDNEQFF
v_gene: TRBV4-3; d_gene: -; j_gene: TRBJ2-5; abundance: many; CDR3nt: TGCGCCACCGTACCCTCGGACATACCAAGCTTTCAAGAGACCCAGTACTTC; CDR3aa: CATVPSDIPSFQETQYF
v_gene: TRBV25-1; d_gene: -; j_gene: TRBJ2-1; abundance: few; CDR3nt: TGTGCCAGCAGTAACTCCAAGTCTGGTAGCTCCTACAATGAGCAGTTCTTC; CDR3aa: CASSNSKSGSSYNEQFF
v_gene: TRBV5-1; d_gene: TRBD2; j_gene: TRBJ2-7; abundance: -; CDR3nt: TGCGCCAGCAGCTTGGAAAGCACCGGGACTAGCGGGATCTACGAGCAGTACTTC; CDR3aa: CASSLESTGTSGIYEQYF
v_gene: TRBV20-1; d_gene: -; j_gene: TRBJ2-1; abundance: many; CDR3nt: TGCAGTGCCCCTAAGGTGGGACTCCAATCCAATGAGCAGTTCTTC; CDR3aa: CSAPKVGLQSNEQFF
v_gene: TRBV7-9; d_gene: -; j_gene: TRBJ2-1; abundance: few; CDR3nt: TGTGCCAGCATCAACGAGTTGGATGTGCAGTTCTTC; CDR3aa: CASINELDVQFF
v_gene: TRBV7-8; d_gene: TRBD1; j_gene: TRBJ1-4; abundance: -; CDR3nt: TGTGCCAGCAGCTTTTCCGGGACAGAAGAAAAACTGTTTTTT; CDR3aa: CASSFSGTEEKLFF
v_gene: TRBV20-1; d_gene: TRBD1; j_gene: TRBJ2-5; abundance: few; CDR3nt: TGCAGTGCTCTGGACAGGGCGGGAGAGACCCAGTACTTC; CDR3aa: CSALDRAGETQYF
v_gene: TRBV4-1; d_gene: -; j_gene: TRBJ1-1; abundance: few; CDR3nt: TGCGCCAGCACCGCGACATCTATGAACACTGAAGCTTTCTTT; CDR3aa: CASTATSMNTEAFF
v_gene: TRBV7-6; d_gene: TRBD2; j_gene: TRBJ2-1; abundance: -; CDR3nt: TGTGCCAGCAGCTCCGGGACTAGCGGGAGGTGGTATGAGCAGTTCTTC; CDR3aa: CASSSGTSGRWYEQFF
v_gene: TRBV27; d_gene: TRBD2; j_gene: TRBJ2-1; abundance: -; CDR3nt: TGTGCCAGCAGTGGGGGACTAGCGGTCTACAATGAGCAGTTCTTC; CDR3aa: CASSGGLAVYNEQFF
v_gene: TRBV20-1; d_gene: TRBD2; j_gene: TRBJ2-1; abundance: many; CDR3nt: TGCAGTGCTAGGGATAGCGGGAGGCGCAATGAGCAGTTCTTC; CDR3aa: CSARDSGRRNEQFF
v_gene: TRBV11-2; d_gene: TRBD2; j_gene: TRBJ2-1; abundance: few; CDR3nt: TGTGCCAGCAGCTTGGATATTCTAGCGGGGACTTGGGGGGAGCAGTTCTTC; CDR3aa: CASSLDILAGTWGEQFF
v_gene: TRBV12-3/TRBV12-4; d_gene: TRBD2; j_gene: TRBJ2-2; abundance: -; CDR3nt: TGTGCCACTCCGCTGGGGGTGACTAGCTTGAACACCGGGGAGCTGTTTTTT; CDR3aa: CATPLGVTSLNTGELFF
v_gene: TRBV20-1; d_gene: TRBD2; j_gene: TRBJ2-1; abundance: -; CDR3nt: TGCAGTGCTGCCCGACTAGCAGGCAGCTGGGATGAGCAGTTCTTC; CDR3aa: CSAARLAGSWDEQFF
v_gene: TRBV15; d_gene: -; j_gene: TRBJ2-5; abundance: -; CDR3nt: TGTGCCACCAGCAGAGAAGAGGAGACCCAGTACTTC; CDR3aa: CATSREEETQYF
v_gene: TRBV12-3/TRBV12-4; d_gene: -; j_gene: TRBJ1-1; abundance: few; CDR3nt: TGTGCCAGCAGTTTAAAAGCAGGGCCCTTTGAAGCTTTCTTT; CDR3aa: CASSLKAGPFEAFF
v_gene: TRBV28; d_gene: TRBD2; j_gene: TRBJ2-5; abundance: -; CDR3nt: TGTGCCAGCACCTCGTCAGGACTAGCGGGACTGGAGACCCAGTACTTC; CDR3aa: CASTSSGLAGLETQYF
v_gene: TRBV7-9; d_gene: -; j_gene: TRBJ2-1; abundance: -; CDR3nt: TGTGCCAGCAGCTTAGTGAGTAGCAATGAGCAGTTCTTC; CDR3aa: CASSLVSSNEQFF
v_gene: TRBV20-1; d_gene: -; j_gene: TRBJ2-1; abundance: few; CDR3nt: TGCAGTGCTCCCCTTCTGGGGTACAATGAGCAGTTCTTC; CDR3aa: CSAPLLGYNEQFF
v_gene: TRBV12-3/TRBV12-4; d_gene: TRBD1; j_gene: TRBJ1-1; abundance: many; CDR3nt: TGTGCCAGCATCTTCCGGGACAGGGACACTGAAGCTTTCTTT; CDR3aa: CASIFRDRDTEAFF
v_gene: TRBV4-1; d_gene: TRBD2; j_gene: TRBJ2-2; abundance: few; CDR3nt: TGCGCCAGCAGCCATAGCCAGGGAGGGACCGGGGAGCTGTTTTTT; CDR3aa: CASSHSQGGTGELFF
v_gene: TRBV29-1; d_gene: TRBD1; j_gene: TRBJ2-3; abundance: -; CDR3nt: TGCAGCGTCCCCGGACAGGATCTCGAGGCAGATACGCAGTATTTT; CDR3aa: CSVPGQDLEADTQYF
v_gene: TRBV18; d_gene: TRBD1; j_gene: TRBJ2-7; abundance: once; CDR3nt: TGTGCCAGCGGAACCGGGACAGCCAAGTCCGAGCAGTACTTC; CDR3aa: CASGTGTAKSEQYF
v_gene: TRBV5-1; d_gene: TRBD1; j_gene: TRBJ2-7; abundance: -; CDR3nt: TGCGCCAGCAGCTGGACAGGGGGTGACGAGCAGTACTTC; CDR3aa: CASSWTGGDEQYF
v_gene: TRBV6-5; d_gene: -; j_gene: TRBJ1-1; abundance: few; CDR3nt: TGTGCCAGCAGTTACTCGGAGGTAGTGAACACTGAAGCTTTCTTT; CDR3aa: CASSYSEVVNTEAFF
v_gene: TRBV15; d_gene: -; j_gene: TRBJ2-1; abundance: few; CDR3nt: TGTGCCACCAGCAGAGATGTGAGTGAGCAGTTCTTC; CDR3aa: CATSRDVSEQFF
v_gene: TRBV9; d_gene: -; j_gene: TRBJ2-5; abundance: many; CDR3nt: TGTGCCAGCAGCGTAGGAGCTAGCAGAGAGACCCAGTACTTC; CDR3aa: CASSVGASRETQYF
v_gene: TRBV27; d_gene: TRBD2; j_gene: TRBJ2-1; abundance: few; CDR3nt: TGTGCCAGCAGTTCCCGGACTAGCGGGGTGACCTACAATGAGCAGTTCTTC; CDR3aa: CASSSRTSGVTYNEQFF
v_gene: TRBV12-3/TRBV12-4; d_gene: -; j_gene: TRBJ2-1; abundance: few; CDR3nt: TGTGCCAGCAGTCTCTCATCTAGCTCTACTTACTTGCGAGTCGAGCAGTTCTTC; CDR3aa: CASSLSSSSTYLRVEQFF
v_gene: TRBV4-1; d_gene: -; j_gene: TRBJ2-1; abundance: few; CDR3nt: TGCGCCAGCAGCCAAGAGCCAACGGGCGTTTACAATGAGCAGTTCTTC; CDR3aa: CASSQEPTGVYNEQFF
v_gene: TRBV6-5; d_gene: -; j_gene: TRBJ2-2; abundance: -; CDR3nt: TGTGCCAGCAGTTACGGGGTTGCAACCGGGGAGCTGTTTTTT; CDR3aa: CASSYGVATGELFF
v_gene: TRBV29-1; d_gene: TRBD1; j_gene: TRBJ2-7; abundance: few; CDR3nt: TGCAGCGTTGAGCAGACAGGGCGAGACTACGAGCAGTACTTC; CDR3aa: CSVEQTGRDYEQYF
v_gene: TRBV24-1; d_gene: -; j_gene: TRBJ2-2; abundance: many; CDR3nt: TGTGCCACCAGTGAGTCGAGGGACACCGGGGAGCTGTTTTTT; CDR3aa: CATSESRDTGELFF
v_gene: TRBV29-1; d_gene: -; j_gene: TRBJ2-6; abundance: -; CDR3nt: TGCAGCGTATCGGACACAGCCGACGTCCTGACTTTC; CDR3aa: CSVSDTADVLTF
v_gene: TRBV9; d_gene: -; j_gene: TRBJ2-3; abundance: -; CDR3nt: TGTGCCAGCAGCGTAGGAACGGGGCCCGAAGATACGCAGTATTTT; CDR3aa: CASSVGTGPEDTQYF
v_gene: TRBV12-3/TRBV12-4; d_gene: -; j_gene: TRBJ2-1; abundance: -; CDR3nt: TGTGCCAGCACCGTGGACTCGAGCTCCTACAATGAGCAGTTCTTC; CDR3aa: CASTVDSSSYNEQFF
v_gene: TRBV12-3/TRBV12-4; d_gene: -; j_gene: TRBJ1-3; abundance: -; CDR3nt: TGTGCCAGCAGTTTTACTGGAAACACCATATATTTT; CDR3aa: CASSFTGNTIYF
v_gene: TRBV12-3/TRBV12-4; d_gene: -; j_gene: TRBJ1-1; abundance: -; CDR3nt: TGTGCCAGCAGTACGGGTCCGTATGACACTGAAGCTTTCTTT; CDR3aa: CASSTGPYDTEAFF
v_gene: TRBV28; d_gene: -; j_gene: TRBJ2-5; abundance: -; CDR3nt: TGTGCCAGCAGTTTCAGGGTCCTCGCGGAGACCCAGTACTTC; CDR3aa: CASSFRVLAETQYF
v_gene: TRBV25-1; d_gene: -; j_gene: TRBJ2-3; abundance: many; CDR3nt: TGTGCCAGCAGCCTACTCTACGATGCGCAGTATTTT; CDR3aa: CASSLLYDAQYF
v_gene: TRBV12-3/TRBV12-4; d_gene: -; j_gene: TRBJ1-2; abundance: -; CDR3nt: TGTGCCAGCAGTTTAGACCAGTCCTATGGCTACACCTTC; CDR3aa: CASSLDQSYGYTF
v_gene: TRBV20-1; d_gene: TRBD2; j_gene: TRBJ2-4; abundance: many; CDR3nt: TGCAGTGCTAGAGATGGGCTAGCGGGAGGGGGCAAAAACATTCAGTACTTC; CDR3aa: CSARDGLAGGGKNIQYF
v_gene: TRBV27; d_gene: -; j_gene: TRBJ2-1; abundance: -; CDR3nt: TGTGCCAGCAGGCGCTCCTACAATGAGCAGTTCTTC; CDR3aa: CASRRSYNEQFF
v_gene: TRBV24-1; d_gene: TRBD1; j_gene: TRBJ2-7; abundance: -; CDR3nt: TGTGCCACCACTGGACAGGACTCCTACGAGCAGTACTTC; CDR3aa: CATTGQDSYEQYF
v_gene: TRBV15; d_gene: TRBD1; j_gene: TRBJ2-7; abundance: many; CDR3nt: TGTGCCACCGGCCCCACAGGGGGCGGTTTTTCCGAGCAGTACTTC; CDR3aa: CATGPTGGGFSEQYF
v_gene: TRBV18; d_gene: -; j_gene: TRBJ2-7; abundance: -; CDR3nt: TGTGCCAGCTCACCAAGTGGTCAGTGGCATGAGCAGTACTTC; CDR3aa: CASSPSGQWHEQYF
v_gene: TRBV9; d_gene: -; j_gene: TRBJ2-7; abundance: many; CDR3nt: TGTGCCAGCAGCGTGGGTCTAGGCACGCTCTACGAGCAGTACTTC; CDR3aa: CASSVGLGTLYEQYF
v_gene: TRBV6-1; d_gene: -; j_gene: TRBJ2-2; abundance: -; CDR3nt: TGTGCCAGCAGCCTAGACATAGGCAACACCGGGGAGCTGTTTTTT; CDR3aa: CASSLDIGNTGELFF
v_gene: TRBV10-3; d_gene: -; j_gene: TRBJ2-3; abundance: few; CDR3nt: TGTGCCATCAGTGCCGGAACCGGACGGGAAAACACAGATACGCAGTATTTT; CDR3aa: CAISAGTGRENTDTQYF
v_gene: TRBV7-6; d_gene: TRBD2; j_gene: TRBJ2-5; abundance: few; CDR3nt: TGTGCCAGCAGCTTACGGCGGGAGTCATTCTCGGAGACCCAGTACTTC; CDR3aa: CASSLRRESFSETQYF
v_gene: TRBV29-1; d_gene: -; j_gene: TRBJ2-2; abundance: few; CDR3nt: TGCAGCGTCCCTCGACCCACCGGGGAGCTGTTTTTT; CDR3aa: CSVPRPTGELFF
v_gene: TRBV28; d_gene: -; j_gene: TRBJ2-7; abundance: -; CDR3nt: TGTGCCAGCAGTTTACCGATCTCCTACGAGCAGTACTTC; CDR3aa: CASSLPISYEQYF
v_gene: TRBV25-1; d_gene: -; j_gene: TRBJ1-1; abundance: -; CDR3nt: TGTGCCAGCGTCGGAGAGGGGTATCAAGCTTTCTTT; CDR3aa: CASVGEGYQAFF
v_gene: TRBV5-1; d_gene: -; j_gene: TRBJ2-1; abundance: few; CDR3nt: TGCGCCAGCAGCTTGGCCGGACGTATGAGGGGACCCGAGTTCTTC; CDR3aa: CASSLAGRMRGPEFF
v_gene: TRBV20-1; d_gene: -; j_gene: TRBJ2-7; abundance: few; CDR3nt: TGCAGTGCTAAGGCTCCGGGCTCCGGTTCCTACGAGCAGTACTTC; CDR3aa: CSAKAPGSGSYEQYF
v_gene: TRBV7-6; d_gene: -; j_gene: TRBJ2-1; abundance: many; CDR3nt: TGTGCCAGCAGCTCGACGGAGAGCTCCTACAATGAGCAGTTCTTC; CDR3aa: CASSSTESSYNEQFF
v_gene: TRBV20-1; d_gene: -; j_gene: TRBJ2-3; abundance: many; CDR3nt: TGCAGTGCCACGAAACCCACAGATACGCAGTATTTT; CDR3aa: CSATKPTDTQYF